The clone carrying this T cell receptor (beta chain) was observed a single time. The antigen is not known. The data were taken from a study of cytomegalovirus exposure and HLA in healthy donors. Overall study results and limits: Researchers catalogued about 150 TCR beta chains as cytomegalovirus-associated.

The primer mix had 60 Vbeta and 13 Jbeta primers. Profiling relied on immunoSEQ multiplex PCR, and the TCRdb table lists in-frame clones only, not all of them. The data show 150,000 to 200,000 clones, 70% to 90% seen once. This CDR3 region has 12 residues. The V gene's germline CDR1 is PRHDT and CDR2 FYEKMQ (reference sequence). V was cut by 5 bases and J by 8 bases, with 12 bases left in between. J is TRBJ1-2 and V is TRBV13, with D unresolved. Sequencing was performed on PBMCs. This receptor was identified in a woman between 18 and 29 years old in good health and CMV-seronegative. CDR3 DNA sequence: TGTGCCAGCAGCCCAAGCGGTGGGGGCTACACCTTC. Protein product: CASSPSGGGYTF.